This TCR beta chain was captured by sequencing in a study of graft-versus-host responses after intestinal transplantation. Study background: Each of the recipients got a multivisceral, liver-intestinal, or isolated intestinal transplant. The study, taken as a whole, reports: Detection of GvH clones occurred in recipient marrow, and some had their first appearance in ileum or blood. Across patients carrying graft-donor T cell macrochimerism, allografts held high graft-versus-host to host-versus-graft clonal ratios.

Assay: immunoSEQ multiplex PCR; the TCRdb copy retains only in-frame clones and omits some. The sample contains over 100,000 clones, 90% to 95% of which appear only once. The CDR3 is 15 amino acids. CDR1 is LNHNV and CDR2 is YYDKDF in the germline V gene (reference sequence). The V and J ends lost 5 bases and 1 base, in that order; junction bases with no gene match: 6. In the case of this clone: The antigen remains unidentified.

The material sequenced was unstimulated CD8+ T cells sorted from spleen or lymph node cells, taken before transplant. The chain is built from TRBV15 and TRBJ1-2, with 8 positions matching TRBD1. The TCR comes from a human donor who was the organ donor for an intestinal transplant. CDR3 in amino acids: CATSRGQAINYGYTF. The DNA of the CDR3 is TGTGCCACCAGCCGGGGACAGGCGATTAACTATGGCTACACCTTC.